This T cell receptor (beta chain) was captured by sequencing in a study of shared clonotypes between healthy human individuals. Clones were read by immunoSEQ multiplex PCR, and TCRdb kept only the in-frame ones, dropping some. The table records 600,000 to 700,000 clones, about three quarters of them present only once. V gave up 1 base and J gave up 8 bases, with 30 bases separating them. Germline V gives CDR1 GTSNPN, CDR2 SVGIG (reference sequence). This CDR3 is 19 amino acids long. The V and J genes are TRBV30 and TRBJ2-1, with D possibly matching TRBD2 (8 bases). The sample was memory CD4+ T cells sorted from blood. Subset given: CD45RA-negative fraction. The sequence was obtained from a woman aged 25 to 45 in good health. This CDR3 reads CAWSGLWQGVAGGNYEQFF. The CDR3 DNA sequence: TGTGCCTGGAGTGGCCTGTGGCAGGGGGTGGCGGGAGGTAACTATGAGCAGTTCTTC.